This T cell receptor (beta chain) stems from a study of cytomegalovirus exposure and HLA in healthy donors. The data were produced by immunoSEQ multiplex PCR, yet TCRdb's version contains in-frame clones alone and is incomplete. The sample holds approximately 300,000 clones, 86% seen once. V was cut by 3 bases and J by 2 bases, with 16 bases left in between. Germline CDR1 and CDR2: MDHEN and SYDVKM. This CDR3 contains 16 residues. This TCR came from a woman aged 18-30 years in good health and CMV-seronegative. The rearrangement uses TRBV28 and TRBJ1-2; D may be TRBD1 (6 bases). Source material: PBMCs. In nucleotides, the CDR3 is TGTGCCAGCAGTTTGAAGACTTGGACAGCGAACTATGGCTACACCTTC. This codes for CASSLKTWTANYGYTF.